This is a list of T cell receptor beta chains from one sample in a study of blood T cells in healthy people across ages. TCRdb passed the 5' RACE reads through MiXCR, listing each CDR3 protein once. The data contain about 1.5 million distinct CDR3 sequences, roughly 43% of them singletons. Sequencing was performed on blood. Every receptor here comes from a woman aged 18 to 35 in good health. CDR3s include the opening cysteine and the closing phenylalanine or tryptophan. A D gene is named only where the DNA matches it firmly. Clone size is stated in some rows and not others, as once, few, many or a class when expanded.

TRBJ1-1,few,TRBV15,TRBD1,CATSRVPDRVVIRDTEAFF,TGTGCCACCAGCAGAGTACCCGACAGGGTAGTAATCAGGGACACTGAAGCTTTCTTT
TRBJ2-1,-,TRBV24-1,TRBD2,CATSVARLAGGNNEQFF,TGTGCCACCAGTGTTGCCCGACTAGCGGGGGGGAACAATGAGCAGTTCTTC
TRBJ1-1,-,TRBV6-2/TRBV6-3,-,CASSYPRTVPMNTEAFF,TGTGCCAGCAGTTACCCTAGGACAGTGCCCATGAACACTGAAGCTTTCTTT
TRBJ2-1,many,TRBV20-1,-,CSAGRGGGYNEQFF,TGCAGTGCTGGGAGGGGGGGTGGCTACAATGAGCAGTTCTTC
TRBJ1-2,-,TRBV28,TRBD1,CASSLGQGVSYGYTF,TGTGCCAGCAGTTTGGGACAGGGGGTTAGTTATGGCTACACCTTC
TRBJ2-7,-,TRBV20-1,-,CSAGDGSSYEQYF,TGCAGTGCTGGTGACGGTAGCTCCTACGAGCAGTACTTC
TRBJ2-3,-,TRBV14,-,CASSQGKHTDTQYF,TGTGCCAGCAGCCAAGGAAAGCACACAGATACGCAGTATTTT
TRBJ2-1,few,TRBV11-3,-,CASSLEITGGNYNEQFF,TGTGCCAGCAGCTTAGAGATCACCGGCGGGAACTACAATGAGCAGTTCTTC
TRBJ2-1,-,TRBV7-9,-,CASSLVSVYNEQFF,TGTGCCAGCAGCTTAGTGTCGGTCTACAATGAGCAGTTCTTC
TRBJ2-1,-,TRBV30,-,CAWDQGGPEQFF,TGTGCCTGGGACCAAGGGGGGCCAGAGCAGTTCTTC
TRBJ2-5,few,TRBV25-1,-,CASSERRDRETQYF,TGTGCCAGCAGTGAAAGGCGGGACAGAGAGACCCAGTACTTC
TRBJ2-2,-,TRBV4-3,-,CASSQGRAVSEGETGELFF,TGCGCCAGCAGCCAAGGCCGTGCGGTGTCAGAGGGAGAGACCGGGGAGCTGTTTTTT
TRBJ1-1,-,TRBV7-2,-,CASSLVRGDTEAFF,TGTGCCAGCAGCTTAGTGAGGGGGGACACTGAAGCTTTCTTT
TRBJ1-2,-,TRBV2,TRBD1,CASTDRAYPSYGYTF,TGTGCCAGCACAGACAGGGCCTACCCGTCCTATGGCTACACCTTC
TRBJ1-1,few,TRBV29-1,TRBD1,CSAWTGGSNTEAFF,TGCAGCGCTTGGACAGGGGGCTCGAACACTGAAGCTTTCTTT
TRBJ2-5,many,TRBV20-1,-,CSVTTVQETQYF,TGCAGTGTGACGACGGTGCAAGAGACCCAGTACTTC
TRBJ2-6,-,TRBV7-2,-,CASNLPGASSGANVLTF,TGTGCCAGCAACTTACCGGGAGCCTCCTCTGGGGCCAACGTCCTGACTTTC
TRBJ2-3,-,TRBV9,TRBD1,CASSAGRGTGNWDTQYF,TGTGCCAGCAGCGCTGGGAGAGGGACAGGGAATTGGGATACGCAGTATTTT
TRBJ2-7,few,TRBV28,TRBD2,CASREKAGVTYNEQYF,TGTGCCAGCAGGGAGAAAGCGGGAGTGACCTACAATGAGCAGTACTTC